These 11 T cell receptor beta chains originate from one sample sequenced in a study of human T cells and chemical hapten exposure. The total RNA was obtained from whole blood that was not fractionated. Each CDR3 protein is one row after TCRdb ran MiXCR on the 5' RACE reads. Among more than 60,000 distinct CDR3 sequences listed, more than 15% were seen once. The receptors stem from a female donor in good health.

This clonotype was seen a few times. The V gene is TRBV20-1, the J gene TRBJ2-2, with a tentative D call TRBD2 (7 bases). Between the trimmed V and J ends, which lost 0 bases and 2 bases, there was a span of 19 bases. The CDR3 length is 18 residues. Germline lookup yields CDR1 DFQATT and CDR2 SNEGSKA (reference sequence). This CDR3 reads CSAREGRGVKPNTGELFF. DNA for the CDR3: TGCAGTGCTAGAGAGGGGAGGGGGGTTAAGCCAAACACCGGGGAGCTGTTTTTT.

V gene TRBV30 combines with J gene TRBJ2-3, with 12 nucleotides matching TRBD2. J gave up 7 bases and V 2 bases, and 7 bases lay outside the gene matches. Per the germline V gene, CDR1 is GTSNPN and CDR2 is SVGIG (reference sequence). The CDR3 runs 15 residues. DNA of the CDR3: TGTGCCTGGAGTAAAGAGCTAGCGGGAGGGAATACGCAGTATTTT. Its translation is CAWSKELAGGNTQYF.

V gene TRBV2 combines with J gene TRBJ2-5; D uncertain. CDR3 length equals 12 residues. CDR1 SNHLY and CDR2 FYNNEI come from the germline V gene. Between the trimmed V and J ends, which lost 7 bases and 2 bases, there was a span of 8 bases. In DNA form, the CDR3 reads TGTGCCAGCAAGGCCGGTCAAGAGACCCAGTACTTC. Translating it yields CASKAGQETQYF.

V usage is TRBV20-1 and J usage is TRBJ2-1, with D tentatively TRBD1 or TRBD2 (5 bases each). Between the trimmed V and J ends, which lost 5 bases and 8 bases, there was a span of 13 bases. The CDR3 is 12 amino acids. Germline assignment: CDR1 DFQATT and CDR2 SNEGSKA (reference sequence). This chain's CDR3 is CSAPLLGDEQFF. Written as DNA, the CDR3 is TGCAGTGCTCCATTATTGGGGGATGAGCAGTTCTTC.

The chain carries TRBV28 and TRBJ2-7; TRBD2 matches 7 bases. The CDR3 is 15 amino acids. The V segment lost 4 bases and the J segment 5 bases; nucleotides outside the gene matches: 11. The germline gives CDR1 MDHEN, CDR2 SYDVKM. The CDR3 DNA follows: TGTGCCAGCAGTTCGGCGGGGGTAGGACGTGACGAGCAGTACTTC. Translated, it gives CASSSAGVGRDEQYF.

The chain couples TRBV7-8 to TRBJ2-2, with D possibly being TRBD2 (6 bases). V dropped 2 bases and J dropped 0 bases, with 10 bases sitting between them. The V gene's germline CDR1 is SGHVS and CDR2 FQNEAQ. CDR3 size: 16 residues. As DNA, the CDR3 is TGTGCCAGCAGCTTAACGGGAGCGACGAACACCGGGGAGCTGTTTTTT. Amino acids: CASSLTGATNTGELFF.

This clonotype was observed once. The rearrangement joins TRBV20-1 to TRBJ2-7; TRBD2 agrees at 13 bases. The CDR3 sequence is 15 residues long. V gave up 1 base and J gave up 7 bases; unmatched junction bases: 7. Per germline, CDR1 DFQATT and CDR2 SNEGSKA (reference sequence). CDR3 sequence: CSARVVTSGRSEQYF. In nucleotides, the CDR3 is TGCAGTGCTAGAGTTGTGACTAGCGGGAGGAGTGAGCAGTACTTC.

The rearrangement joins TRBV25-1 to TRBJ1-5; TRBD1 aligns across 10 bases. V dropped 3 bases and J dropped 5; count of bases not matched to a gene: 7. CDR3 length: 16 residues. In germline, CDR1 is MGHDK, CDR2 SYGVNS. The CDR3 DNA sequence: TGTGCCAGCAGTGACCCCAGACAGGGGGCCGATCAGCCCCAGCATTTT. Translation: CASSDPRQGADQPQHF.

The chain uses TRBV7-2 and TRBJ1-2; weak D call: TRBD1 (6 bases). V was pared by 5 bases and J by 3 bases, with 16 bases between. The CDR3 length is 15 residues. Germline V gene lookup returns CDR1 SGHTA and CDR2 FQGNSA. The CDR3 here is CASSPIQGRYYGYTF. The DNA of the CDR3 is TGTGCCAGCAGCCCAATTCAGGGGAGGTACTATGGCTACACCTTC.

In this sample, this clonotype turned up a few times. J is TRBJ2-1 and V is TRBV20-1; a possible D gene is TRBD2 (5 bases). Trimming pared 4 bases from V and 0 bases from J, leaving 10 bases between. Per germline, CDR1 DFQATT and CDR2 SNEGSKA (reference sequence). CDR3 size: 14 residues. The CDR3 spells CSATTRSSYNEQFF. The CDR3, as DNA: TGCAGTGCTACCACTAGAAGCTCCTACAATGAGCAGTTCTTC.

This clonotype occurred a few times. The V gene is TRBV5-1, the J gene TRBJ1-1; D remains unclear. This CDR3 is built from 13 residues. V was shortened by 6 bases and J by 1 base, with 10 bases between the two germline ends. Germline CDR1 is SGHRS and CDR2 is YFSETQ. The CDR3 is CASTLTGNTEAFF. In DNA form, the CDR3 reads TGCGCCAGCACCCTGACTGGGAACACTGAAGCTTTCTTT.